This passage covers 17 T cell receptor beta chains from one sample sequenced in a study of regulatory T cells in long-lasting Graves disease. Assembly of TCR beta libraries relied on iRepertoire HTBI primers together with Arm-PCR of CDR3 regions. TCRdb re-called the multiplex PCR reads through MiXCR, storing one row per CDR3 protein. Here the sample spans a few hundred thousand distinct CDR3 sequences, around 20% being singletons. Stated time point: persistent/refractory GD, antithyroid drugs over 5 years with positive TRAb. The TCR library was made from RNA extracted from PBMCs. Sequenced here: peripheral blood mononuclear cells (PBMCs), sampled when the disease was refractory, from a patient treated with antithyroid drugs. The receptor set was obtained from a female donor with Graves disease.

This clonotype was seen ten or more times. The rearrangement uses TRBV6-1 and TRBJ2-7, with D hard to call. With 4 bases removed from V and 0 bases from J, the gap between germline ends came to 16 bases. The CDR3 runs 16 residues. Per germline, CDR1 MNHNS and CDR2 SASEGT. This CDR3 reads CASSVGDGDPSYEQYF. Here the CDR3 DNA reads TGTGCCAGCAGTGTGGGCGACGGAGACCCCTCCTACGAGCAGTACTTC.

With respect to this clonotype: This may be a read error: a much more frequent sequence differs by one nucleotide. This chain joins TRBV27 and TRBJ2-4, with 10 nucleotides matching TRBD2. CDR1 is MNHEY and CDR2 is SMNVEV in the germline V gene (reference sequence). Trimming at V came to 11 bases and at J to 1 base, leaving 14 bases not matched to a gene. The CDR3 sequence is 17 residues long. The CDR3 spells CAGTRAGGPIAKNIQYF. The CDR3 DNA reads TGTGCCGGCACCCGAGCGGGAGGGCCTATCGCCAAAAACATTCAGTACTTC.

This clonotype has only a few counts. The chain's CDR3 is CASSQDGGLAGYEQYF. The CDR3 DNA sequence: TGTGCCAGCAGCCAAGACGGAGGACTAGCGGGTTACGAGCAGTACTTC. The chain recombines TRBV4-2 with TRBJ2-7; 11 bases agree with TRBD2. The CDR3 sequence is 16 residues long. The junction had 5 bases not matched to a gene; V was cut back by 0 bases and J by 4 bases. Germline CDR1 is LGHNA and CDR2 is YNFKEQ.

This clonotype has more than one count but fewer than ten. The genes are TRBV30 and TRBJ2-5; TRBD2 aligns across 10 bases. Germline values: CDR1 GTSNPN, CDR2 SVGIG (reference sequence). V dropped 8 bases and J dropped 5; count of bases not matched to a gene: 14. CDR3 size: 15 residues. The CDR3 region has the DNA TGTGCCGGAAAGAGCGGGAGGGCCCCTTCGGAGACCCAGTACTTC. It translates to CAGKSGRAPSETQYF.

This clonotype turned up a few times. The genes are TRBV20-1 and TRBJ2-7; 11 bases map to TRBD1. V gave up 1 base and J gave up 6 bases; unmatched junction bases: 11. The CDR3 covers 16 residues. Germline V gives CDR1 DFQATT, CDR2 SNEGSKA (reference sequence). The DNA for the CDR3 is TGCAGTGCTAGAGTTCGGACAGGGGGCGCAGTACCCGAGCAGTACTTC. It encodes CSARVRTGGAVPEQYF.

The rearrangement joins TRBV30 to TRBJ1-5; possible D gene TRBD1, 6 bases. Trimming left V 2 bases short and J 4 bases short, with 9 bases between. Germline CDR1 and CDR2: GTSNPN and SVGIG (reference sequence). The CDR3 contains 13 residues. The CDR3, as DNA: TGTGCCTGGAGTACCCAGGGGAATCAGCCCCAGCATTTT. This gives the protein CAWSTQGNQPQHF.

This clonotype occurred many times. The chain is built from TRBV6-2 or TRBV6-3 and TRBJ1-1, with D unresolved. Germline V lookup: CDR1 MNHEY, CDR2 SVGEGT. The CDR3 is 14 amino acids. CDR3: CVTKAVSVNTEAFF. The CDR3 region has the DNA TGTGTTACAAAGGCCGTCTCGGTGAACACTGAAGCTTTCTTT.

This clonotype was counted a few times. The junction and the germline gene differ at one end; a read error may be behind it. The genes are TRBV2 and TRBJ1-3; D is ambiguous. This CDR3 is built from 16 residues. The V gene's germline CDR1 is SNHLY and CDR2 FYNNEI. The DNA of the CDR3 is TGTGCCAGCAGCATTGACACCCTGAGCTCTGGAAACACCGTATATTTT. It translates to CASSIDTLSSGNTVYF.

This clonotype appeared many times. This rearrangement joins TRBV15 to TRBJ1-4; the D is unclear. CDR3 length equals 15 residues. V was cut by 1 base and J by 1 base, with 7 bases left in between. CDR1 LNHNV and CDR2 YYDKDF come from the germline V gene (reference sequence). CDR3 protein: CATSRARGTNEKLFF. CDR3 DNA sequence: TGTGCCACCAGCAGAGCTCGGGGAACTAATGAAAAACTGTTTTTT.

The CDR3, as DNA: TGTGCCAGCAGCCCGCAAACAGTGACGACTGAAGCTTTCTTT. Amino acid sequence: CASSPQTVTTEAFF. The J gene is TRBJ1-1, the V gene TRBV9; D remains unclear. The CDR3 has 14 residues. V gave up 4 bases and J gave up 5 bases, with 15 bases separating them. Germline loops: CDR1 SGDLS, CDR2 YYNGEE.

This clonotype showed up many times. V is TRBV27 and J is TRBJ2-7, with 10 bases that match TRBD2. CDR1 is MNHEY, CDR2 SMNVEV, per germline (reference sequence). The CDR3 sequence is 15 residues long. V trimming: 5 bases; J trimming: 6 bases; junction bases outside the gene matches: 10. In DNA, the CDR3 is TGTGCCAGCAGTCCATCGCTGGGACTAGCGTTCGAGCAGTACTTC. This encodes CASSPSLGLAFEQYF.

The J gene is TRBJ1-4, the V gene TRBV10-1; D not resolved. The germline gives CDR1 WNHNN, CDR2 SYGVQD (reference sequence). The length of the CDR3 is 18 residues. Between the trimmed V and J ends, which lost 3 bases and 7 bases, there was a span of 24 bases. The CDR3 nucleotides read TGCGCCAGCAGTGACGAGGTTCCCCAGTCCGGGATGGGTGAAAAACTGTTTTTT. Protein product: CASSDEVPQSGMGEKLFF.

This chain connects TRBV6-1 to TRBJ2-7, with D perhaps given as TRBD1 or TRBD2 (5 bases each). The V and J ends lost 7 bases and 2 bases respectively, with 15 bases between them. The germline gives CDR1 MNHNS, CDR2 SASEGT. The CDR3 has 14 residues. The DNA of the CDR3 is TGTGCCAGCACCCGGGACGGGTCTACCTACGAGCAGTACTTC. Amino acids: CASTRDGSTYEQYF.

This chain links TRBV5-1 with TRBJ2-2; 14 positions match TRBD2. The trim removed 4 bases at V and 5 bases at J, leaving 10 bases unmatched. The germline V gene encodes CDR1 SGHRS and CDR2 YFSETQ. The length of the CDR3 is 18 residues. Written as DNA, the CDR3 is TGCGCCAGCAGCCTAGGGACTAGCGGGAGAACGGTTACCGGGGAGCTGTTTTTT. Protein: CASSLGTSGRTVTGELFF. The full variable domain, in which reference TRBV5-1 and TRBJ2-2 provide the parts outside the CDR3, is KAGVTQTPRYLIKTRGQQVTLSCSPISGHRSVSWYQQTPGQGLQFLFEYFSETQRNKGNFPGRFSGRQFSNSRSEMNVSTLELGDSALYLCASSLGTSGRTVTGELFFGEGSRLTVL.

The chain uses TRBV5-1 and TRBJ1-4; TRBD1 matches 10 bases. The trim removed 6 bases at V and 5 bases at J, leaving 10 bases unmatched. Germline V gene sequence: CDR1 SGHRS, CDR2 YFSETQ. This CDR3 has 16 residues. Written as DNA, the CDR3 is TGCGCCAGCACCCCTGGTCCGGGACAGGGGAATGAAAAACTGTTTTTT. Residues: CASTPGPGQGNEKLFF.

This clonotype was counted ten times or more. The rearrangement uses TRBV2 and TRBJ2-7; D gene unclear. Trimming cost V 7 bases and J 0 bases, with 7 bases left between them. Germline V CDR1 and CDR2: SNHLY, FYNNEI. The CDR3 covers 12 residues. The CDR3 bases are TGTGCCAGCACGGAACCCTCCTACGAGCAGTACTTC. Its translation is CASTEPSYEQYF.

This clonotype was found a few times. J is TRBJ2-7 and V is TRBV30; 11 nucleotides align to TRBD2. This CDR3 has 15 amino acids. The V gene's germline CDR1 is GTSNPN and CDR2 SVGIG (reference sequence). J gave up 4 bases and V 6 bases, and 11 bases lay outside the gene matches. This CDR3 reads CACGLQTSGIYEQYF. The CDR3 coding sequence is TGTGCCTGCGGACTCCAGACTAGCGGGATTTACGAGCAGTACTTC.